This TCR beta chain was sequenced during a study of a mutant IDH1 vaccine in newly diagnosed glioma. Study overall: Radiotherapy alone preceded vaccination by 4-6 weeks; alternatively, vaccination started with temozolomide cycles.

This clone was seen a few times. Its specificity is not known. TCRdb's copy holds only in-frame clones and misses some; the assay was immunoSEQ multiplex PCR. Of tens of thousands of clones listed, about four fifths are singletons. As for time point: week 23, last vaccination. The vaccine gave 300 ug of a 20-mer mutant IDH1 peptide subcutaneously per dose. The germline V gene has CDR1 LGHNT and CDR2 FRNRAP. The CDR3 contains 12 residues. Trimming removed 2 bases from V and 10 bases from J, with 11 bases in between. Findings and limits, study-wide: Pseudoprogression appeared independent of alterations in top peripheral clonotypes. Induction of immune responses by the vaccine occurred in 93.3% of patients.

V and J are TRBV12-5 and TRBJ1-1; TRBD1 is a possible D gene (6 bases). The specimen was PBMCs, collected from a glioma patient whose treatment included an IDH1 peptide vaccine. The sequence was obtained from a man between 35 and 55 years old with glioma. CDR3: CASGLSWDTAFF. The CDR3, as DNA: TGTGCTAGTGGTTTGTCGTGGGACACAGCTTTCTTT.